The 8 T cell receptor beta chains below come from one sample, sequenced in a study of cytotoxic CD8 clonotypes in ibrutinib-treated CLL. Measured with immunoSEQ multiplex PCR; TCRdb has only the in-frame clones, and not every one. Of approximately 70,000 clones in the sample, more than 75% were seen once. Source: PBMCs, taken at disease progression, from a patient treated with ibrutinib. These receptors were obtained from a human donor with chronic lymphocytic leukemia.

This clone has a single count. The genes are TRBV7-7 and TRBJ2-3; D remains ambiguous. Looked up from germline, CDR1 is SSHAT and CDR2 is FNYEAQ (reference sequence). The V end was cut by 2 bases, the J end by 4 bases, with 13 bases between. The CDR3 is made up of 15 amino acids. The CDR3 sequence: CASSLSARVSDTQYF. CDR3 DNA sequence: TGTGCCAGCAGCTTAAGCGCTAGGGTATCAGATACGCAGTATTTT.

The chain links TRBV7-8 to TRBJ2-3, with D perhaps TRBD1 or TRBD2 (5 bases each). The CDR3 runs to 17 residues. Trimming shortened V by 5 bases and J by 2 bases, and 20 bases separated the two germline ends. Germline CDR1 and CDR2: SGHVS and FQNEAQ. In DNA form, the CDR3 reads TGTGCCAGCAGCGTCCCCGTCCGGGACCTGGACACAGATACGCAGTATTTT. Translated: CASSVPVRDLDTDTQYF.

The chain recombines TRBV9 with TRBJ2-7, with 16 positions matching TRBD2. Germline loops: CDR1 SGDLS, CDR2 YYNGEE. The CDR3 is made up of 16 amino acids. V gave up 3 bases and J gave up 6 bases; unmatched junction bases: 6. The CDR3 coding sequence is TGTGCCAGCAGCGCCCCGGGGACTAGCGGGAGGGTCGAGCAGTACTTC. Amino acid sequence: CASSAPGTSGRVEQYF.

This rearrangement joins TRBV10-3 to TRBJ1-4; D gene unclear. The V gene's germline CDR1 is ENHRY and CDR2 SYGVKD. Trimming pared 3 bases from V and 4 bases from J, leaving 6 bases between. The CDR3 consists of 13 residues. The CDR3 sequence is CAISDSLNEKLFF. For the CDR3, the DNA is TGTGCCATCAGTGACAGTCTTAATGAAAAACTGTTTTTT.

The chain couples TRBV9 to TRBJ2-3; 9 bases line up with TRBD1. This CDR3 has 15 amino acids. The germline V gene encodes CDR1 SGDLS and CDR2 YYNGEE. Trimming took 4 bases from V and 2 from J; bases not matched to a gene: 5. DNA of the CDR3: TGTGCCAGCAGCACACGGACAGGGGCCACAGATACGCAGTATTTT. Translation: CASSTRTGATDTQYF. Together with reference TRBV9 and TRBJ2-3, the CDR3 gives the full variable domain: DSGVTQTPKHLITATGQRVTLRCSPRSGDLSVYWYQQSLDQGLQFLIQYYNGEERAKGNILERFSAQQFPDLHSELNLSSLELGDSALYFCASSTRTGATDTQYFGPGTRLTVL.

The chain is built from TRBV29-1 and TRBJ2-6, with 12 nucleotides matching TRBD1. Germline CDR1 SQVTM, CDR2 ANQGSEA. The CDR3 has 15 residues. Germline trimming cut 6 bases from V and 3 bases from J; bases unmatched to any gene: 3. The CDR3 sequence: CSVGDRGHGANVLTF. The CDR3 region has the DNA TGCAGCGTGGGGGACAGGGGGCATGGGGCCAACGTCCTGACTTTC.

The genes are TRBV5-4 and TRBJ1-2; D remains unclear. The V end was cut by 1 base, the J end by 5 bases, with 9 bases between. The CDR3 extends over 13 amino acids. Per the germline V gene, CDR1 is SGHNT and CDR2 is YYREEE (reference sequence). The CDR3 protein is CASSLKSEYGYTF. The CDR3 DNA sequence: TGTGCCAGCAGCTTGAAGTCGGAGTATGGCTACACCTTC. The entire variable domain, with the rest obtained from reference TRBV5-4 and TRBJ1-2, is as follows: ETGVTQSPTHLIKTRGQQVTLRCSSQSGHNTVSWYQQALGQGPQFIFQYYREEENGRGNFPPRFSGLQFPNYSSELNVNALELDDSALYLCASSLKSEYGYTFGSGTRLTVV.

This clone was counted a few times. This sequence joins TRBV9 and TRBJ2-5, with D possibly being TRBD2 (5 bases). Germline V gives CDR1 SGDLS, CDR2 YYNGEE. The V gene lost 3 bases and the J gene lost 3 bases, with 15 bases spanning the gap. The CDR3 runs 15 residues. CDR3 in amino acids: CASSDAGKPEETQYF. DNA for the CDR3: TGTGCCAGCAGCGACGCCGGGAAGCCGGAAGAGACCCAGTACTTC.